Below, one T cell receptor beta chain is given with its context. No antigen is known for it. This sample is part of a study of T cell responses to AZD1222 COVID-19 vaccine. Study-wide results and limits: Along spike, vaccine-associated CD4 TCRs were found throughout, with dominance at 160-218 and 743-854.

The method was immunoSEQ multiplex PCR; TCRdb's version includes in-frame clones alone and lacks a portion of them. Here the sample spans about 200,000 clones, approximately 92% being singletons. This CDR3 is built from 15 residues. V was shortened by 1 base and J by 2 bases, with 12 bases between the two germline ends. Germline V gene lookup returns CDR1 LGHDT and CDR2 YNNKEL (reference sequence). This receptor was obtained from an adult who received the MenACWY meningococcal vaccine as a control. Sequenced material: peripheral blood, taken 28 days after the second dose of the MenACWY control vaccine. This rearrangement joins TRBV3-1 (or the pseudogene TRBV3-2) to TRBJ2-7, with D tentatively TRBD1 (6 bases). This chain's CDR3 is CASSQVGGQTYEQYF. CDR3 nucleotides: TGTGCCAGCAGCCAAGTTGGCGGACAGACCTACGAGCAGTACTTC.